The entry that follows covers one T cell receptor beta chain sequence. This receptor's antigen is unknown. The sample holds no much larger clone one base away, and base qualities are not on file. The patients who supplied the archived tumor blocks had received no neoadjuvant therapy before resection. For the preserved-tissue arm, the study drew on a few dozen surgical resection samples taken from some 26 pancreatic ductal adenocarcinoma patients who had not been treated previously. For the resection arm, ten 5-micron curls of FFPE tumor adjacent to the multiplex immunohistochemistry slide were used for DNA extraction. Extracted DNA was used for immunosequencing of TCRbeta CDR3 regions with the immunoSEQ Assay at Adaptive Biotechnologies. Per the authors' processing: To measure the absolute abundance of each unique TCRbeta CDR3, the sequences were collapsed and filtered. Clonality was calculated as 1 minus Pielou's evenness, with only productive in-frame rearrangements included in the computation. Regional overlap was evaluated by tracking the top 100 nucleotide rearrangements across paired samples, and paired versus unrelated samples were compared using the Morisita index. The immunoSEQ Rearrangement Details tool was used to assess whether nucleotide rearrangements converged onto identical amino acid sequences. Here the immuneACCESS table is served through TCRdb, limited to in-frame sequences with V and J called. Missing clones are a known gap in these copies; in checked studies unresolved V genes cover under half, and the rest lacks a known reason. From that table come the V and J calls and clone size; the DNA was used to work out D and trimming. Here the sample has 5,000 to 6,500 clones; less than 40% occur a single time. The top ten hold around 13% of the sample.

This sample is part of a study of CXCR4 blockade with PD-1 therapy in pancreatic cancer (dated by TCRdb to the late 2010s). Background on the whole study: The study combined multiplex immunohistochemistry and TCRbeta immunosequencing of resected pancreatic ductal adenocarcinoma with ex vivo slice culture testing PD-1 and CXCR4 blockade. Two geographically distinct regions were TCR-sequenced from each of about 6 tumors to assess intratumoral heterogeneity. Broad study findings and their caveats: Although tumors showed clonal expansion, with a mean productive clonality of roughly 0.14 compared with around 0.052 in healthy blood, clonality was not correlated with survival. The frequency of each amino acid clone correlated strongly with the number of distinct nucleotide rearrangements encoding that clone, suggesting convergent selection driven by common tumor antigens. Because only TCRbeta chains were sequenced, true antigen-specificity overlap among the convergent dominant clones remained unconfirmed, awaiting paired alpha-beta single-cell sequencing.

As encoded in the germline V gene, CDR1 is MNHGY while CDR2 is SAAAGT. The CDR3 runs 16 residues from the cysteine to the phenylalanine. Solely the CDR3 DNA is kept, with 48 bases framed from the first base. At the junction V is shortened by 2 bases and J by 4 bases, with 14 bases in between. Specimen: tumor tissue. This clonotype originated in a human donor with pancreatic ductal adenocarcinoma. The sequence is built from TRBV6-8 and TRBJ2-2; the D gene is unclear. DNA sequence: TGTGCCAGCAGTTACATAATAAGCGTCGGCACCGGGGAGCTGTTTTTT. Its coded protein is CASSYIISVGTGELFF.